This TCR beta chain was recovered during a study of cytomegalovirus exposure and HLA in healthy donors. Study observations and caveats: The study flagged some 170 TCR beta chains as cytomegalovirus-associated.

Concerning this clone: What it binds is unknown.

Germline CDR1 MGHRA, CDR2 YSYEKL. Between the trimmed V and J ends, which lost 0 bases and 3 bases, there was a span of 12 bases. The CDR3 is made up of 15 amino acids. A multiplex PCR was run with 60 Vbeta primers and 13 Jbeta primers. Here immunoSEQ multiplex PCR was the method, and the copy in TCRdb shows in-frame clones only, minus some. In the table there are 150,000 to 200,000 clones, nearly 80% of which are singletons. This rearrangement joins TRBV4-1 to TRBJ2-7; D is ambiguous. The sequence came from a woman between 45 and 65 years old in good health and CMV-seropositive. Specimen: PBMCs. The CDR3 sequence is CASSQDSGVGYEQYF. The CDR3, as DNA: TGCGCCAGCAGCCAAGATTCCGGAGTAGGCTACGAGCAGTACTTC.